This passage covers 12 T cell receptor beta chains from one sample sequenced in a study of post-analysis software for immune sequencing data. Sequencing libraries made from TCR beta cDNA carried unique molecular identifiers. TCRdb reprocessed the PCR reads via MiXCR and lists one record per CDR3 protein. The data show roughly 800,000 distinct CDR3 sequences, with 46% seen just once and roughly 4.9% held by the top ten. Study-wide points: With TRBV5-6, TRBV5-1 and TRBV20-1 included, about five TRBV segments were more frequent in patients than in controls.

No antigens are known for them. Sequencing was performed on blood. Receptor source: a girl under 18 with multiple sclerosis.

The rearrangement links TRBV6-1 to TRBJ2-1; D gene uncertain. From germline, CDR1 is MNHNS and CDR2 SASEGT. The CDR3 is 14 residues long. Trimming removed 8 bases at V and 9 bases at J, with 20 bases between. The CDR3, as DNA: TGTGCCAGCTTTAGAGACAAAGGGATTGGTGAGCAGTTCTTC. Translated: CASFRDKGIGEQFF.

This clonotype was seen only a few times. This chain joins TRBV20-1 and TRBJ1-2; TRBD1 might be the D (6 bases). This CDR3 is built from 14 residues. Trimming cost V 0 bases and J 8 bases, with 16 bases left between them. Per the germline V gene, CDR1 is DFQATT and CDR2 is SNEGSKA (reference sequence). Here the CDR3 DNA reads TGCAGTGCTAGAGAACCAGGGGCCTCCTTCGGCTACACCTTC. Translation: CSAREPGASFGYTF.

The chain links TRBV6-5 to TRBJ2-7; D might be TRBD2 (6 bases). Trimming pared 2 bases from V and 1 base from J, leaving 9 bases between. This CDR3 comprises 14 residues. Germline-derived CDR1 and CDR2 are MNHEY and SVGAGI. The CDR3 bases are TGTGCCAGCAGTTACGGGAGGTGGTCCTACGAGCAGTACTTC. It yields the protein CASSYGRWSYEQYF.

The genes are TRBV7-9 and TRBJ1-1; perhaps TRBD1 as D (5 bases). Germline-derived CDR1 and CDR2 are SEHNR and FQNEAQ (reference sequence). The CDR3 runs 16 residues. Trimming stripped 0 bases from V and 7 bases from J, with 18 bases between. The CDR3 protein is CASSLAVQGGDGEAFF. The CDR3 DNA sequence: TGTGCCAGCAGCTTAGCCGTACAAGGAGGGGATGGTGAAGCTTTCTTT.

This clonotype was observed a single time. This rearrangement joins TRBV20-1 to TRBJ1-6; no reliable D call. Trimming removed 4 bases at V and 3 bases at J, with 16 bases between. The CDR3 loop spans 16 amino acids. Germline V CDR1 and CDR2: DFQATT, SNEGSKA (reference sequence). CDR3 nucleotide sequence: TGCAGTGCTATACGCCCCGGTCGGGTCTATAATTCACCCCTCCACTTT. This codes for CSAIRPGRVYNSPLHF.

The DNA for the CDR3 is TGTGCCAGCAGTTTATCGGGATTGTTGAGGAGCGGGAGCTTTAATGAGCAGTTCTTC. This encodes CASSLSGLLRSGSFNEQFF. This chain joins TRBV28 and TRBJ2-1; 8 bases are shared with TRBD2. With 1 base clipped from V and 7 bases from J, the junction kept 18 bases outside the gene matches. This CDR3 spans 19 amino acids. Germline CDR1 and CDR2: MDHEN and SYDVKM.

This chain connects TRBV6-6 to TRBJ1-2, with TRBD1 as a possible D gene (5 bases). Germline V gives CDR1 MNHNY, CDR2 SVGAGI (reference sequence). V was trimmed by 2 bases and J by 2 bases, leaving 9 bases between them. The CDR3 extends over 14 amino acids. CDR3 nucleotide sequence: TGTGCCAGCAGTTACGCGGGACTGAACTATGGCTACACCTTC. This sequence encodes CASSYAGLNYGYTF.

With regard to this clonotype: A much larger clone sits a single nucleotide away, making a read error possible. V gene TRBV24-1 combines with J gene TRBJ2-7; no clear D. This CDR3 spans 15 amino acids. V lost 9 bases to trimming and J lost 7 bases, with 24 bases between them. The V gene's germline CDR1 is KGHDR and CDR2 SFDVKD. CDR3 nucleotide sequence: TGTGCCACCGTATCGGGTAGCCGGCCCTACAATGAGCAGTACTTC. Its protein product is CATVSGSRPYNEQYF.

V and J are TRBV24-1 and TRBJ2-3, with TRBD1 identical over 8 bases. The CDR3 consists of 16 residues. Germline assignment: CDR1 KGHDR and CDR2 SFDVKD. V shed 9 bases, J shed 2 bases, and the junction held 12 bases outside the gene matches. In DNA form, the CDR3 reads TGTGCCACCGGGACCGGGACAGGAGTCTACACAGATACGCAGTATTTT. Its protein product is CATGTGTGVYTDTQYF.

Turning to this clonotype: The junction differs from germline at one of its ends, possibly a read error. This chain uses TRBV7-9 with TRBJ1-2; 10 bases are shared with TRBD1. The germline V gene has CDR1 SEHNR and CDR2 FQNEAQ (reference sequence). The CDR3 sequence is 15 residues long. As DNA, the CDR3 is TGTGCCTGCAGCATCTCGAGGACAGGGGGCTATGGCTACACCTTC. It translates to CACSISRTGGYGYTF.

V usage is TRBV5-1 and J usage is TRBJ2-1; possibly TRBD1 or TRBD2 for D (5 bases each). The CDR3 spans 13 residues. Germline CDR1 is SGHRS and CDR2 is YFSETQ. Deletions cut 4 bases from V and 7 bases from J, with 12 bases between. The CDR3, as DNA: TGCGCCAGCAGCGGTGGATGGGGGAATGAGCAGTTCTTC. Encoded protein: CASSGGWGNEQFF.

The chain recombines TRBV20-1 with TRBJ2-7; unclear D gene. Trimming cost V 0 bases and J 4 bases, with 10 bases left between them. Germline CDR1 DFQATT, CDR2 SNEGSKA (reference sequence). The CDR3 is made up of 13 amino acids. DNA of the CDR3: TGCAGTGCTAGAGATCGCTTCGTTTACGAGCAGTACTTC. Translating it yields CSARDRFVYEQYF.